These 15 T cell receptor beta chains came from one sample sequenced in a study of T-cell memory formation after mild COVID-19. MiXCR, applied by TCRdb to the 5' RACE reads, yields one record per CDR3 protein. The data show 550,000 to 650,000 distinct CDR3 sequences, with 15% to 20% seen just once and roughly 7.8% held by the top ten. Sequences were obtained from PBMCs or a T cell subset sorted from them (not recorded which). These TCRs come from an adult woman who had mild COVID-19 (a few samples of this study predate the infection). Cell type and time point are not known.

The V gene is TRBV7-9, the J gene TRBJ2-1; weak D call: TRBD2 (6 bases). The germline V gene has CDR1 SEHNR and CDR2 FQNEAQ (reference sequence). V lost 10 bases, J lost 5 bases, and 12 bases lay in between. This CDR3 is 12 amino acids long. CDR3 loop: CANPGLDNEQFF. In nucleotides, the CDR3 is TGTGCCAATCCGGGACTCGACAATGAGCAGTTCTTC.

This clonotype was detected only a few times. This chain links TRBV7-6 with TRBJ2-3, with 8 nucleotides matching TRBD2. The germline CDR1 and CDR2 sequences are SGHVS and FNYEAQ. With V trimmed by 3 bases and J by 2 bases, 10 bases remained unmatched. The CDR3 is 17 residues long. CDR3 region: CASSLAGGALSTDTQYF. The CDR3 DNA reads as TGTGCCAGCAGCTTGGCCGGGGGGGCATTGTCCACAGATACGCAGTATTTT.

The chain employs TRBV7-6 and TRBJ2-2, with TRBD2 matching over 10 bases. CDR1 and CDR2 (germline): SGHVS, FNYEAQ. CDR3 size: 18 residues. Trimming at V came to 3 bases and at J to 3 bases, leaving 10 bases not matched to a gene. Here the CDR3 DNA reads TGTGCCAGCAGCTTTTATCTAGCGGGAGATAGATACACCGGGGAGCTGTTTTTT. Protein: CASSFYLAGDRYTGELFF.

The V gene is TRBV4-3, the J gene TRBJ1-2; TRBD1 agrees at 9 bases. V was pared by 5 bases and J by 2 bases, with 6 bases of the junction left unmatched. Germline V gene lookup returns CDR1 LGHNA and CDR2 YSLEER. The CDR3 length is 15 residues. In nucleotides, the CDR3 is TGCGCCAGCAGCAGGGGGGACAGGGCGAACTATGGCTACACCTTC. Translating gives CASSRGDRANYGYTF.

This clonotype was found a few times. The V call is TRBV7-9, the J call TRBJ2-7, with D perhaps given as TRBD1 or TRBD2 (6 bases each). The germline gives CDR1 SEHNR, CDR2 FQNEAQ (reference sequence). V was clipped by 8 bases and J by 4 bases, with 15 bases between them. The CDR3 totals 13 residues. This chain's CDR3 is CASRKGGRYEQYF. In DNA form, the CDR3 reads TGTGCCAGCCGGAAGGGGGGCCGGTACGAGCAGTACTTC. Combining the CDR3 with reference TRBV7-9 and TRBJ2-7 gives the whole variable domain DTGVSQNPRHKITKRGQNVTFRCDPISEHNRLYWYRQTLGQGPEFLTYFQNEAQLEKSRLLSDRFSAERPKGSFSTLEIQRTEQGDSAMYLCASRKGGRYEQYFGPGTRLTVT.

There are many counts of this clonotype. The chain combines TRBV2 with TRBJ2-1, with TRBD1 matching 8 bases. CDR3 size: 14 residues. The germline gives CDR1 SNHLY, CDR2 FYNNEI. V shed 4 bases, J shed 5 bases, and the junction held 4 bases outside the gene matches. The CDR3 loop reads CASSGQGRHNEQFF. CDR3 in DNA: TGTGCCAGCAGTGGACAGGGGAGGCACAATGAGCAGTTCTTC.

This clonotype was found a few times. This sequence joins TRBV6-2 or TRBV6-3 and TRBJ1-1; tentatively, D is TRBD1 (5 bases). V lost 2 bases to trimming and J lost 2 bases, with 12 bases between them. In germline, CDR1 is MNHEY, CDR2 SVGEGT. This CDR3 spans 15 amino acids. CDR3 loop: CASSYGGSANTEAFF. DNA of the CDR3: TGTGCCAGCAGTTACGGGGGGTCGGCTAACACTGAAGCTTTCTTT.

For this clonotype: Germline and junction disagree at one end, which may indicate a read error. The chain has TRBV19 and TRBJ1-1, with 8 bases that match TRBD1. The CDR3 contains 14 residues. Germline CDR1 is LNHDA and CDR2 is SQIVND (reference sequence). Written as DNA, the CDR3 is TGTGCCAGTGGAACTACAGGGGGGAACAGTGAAGCTTTCTTT. Translating gives CASGTTGGNSEAFF.

This clonotype was counted a few times. The chain is built from TRBV5-6 and TRBJ2-3; maybe TRBD2 (6 bases). CDR3 length: 15 amino acids. From germline, CDR1 is SGHDT and CDR2 YYEEEE. Trimming pared 1 base from V and 5 bases from J, leaving 14 bases between. This chain's CDR3 is CASSLPGAGGDTQYF. The CDR3 nucleotides are TGTGCCAGCAGCTTGCCCGGGGCCGGGGGAGATACGCAGTATTTT.

Only one count was recorded for this clonotype. The V and J genes are TRBV6-5 and TRBJ2-2, with D hard to call. The germline V gene encodes CDR1 MNHEY and CDR2 SVGAGI. Trimming left V 7 bases short and J 2 bases short, with 8 bases between. This CDR3 has 13 residues. The CDR3 DNA reads TGTGCCAGCATCTACACCAACACCGGGGAGCTGTTTTTT. This encodes CASIYTNTGELFF.

This chain joins TRBV7-2 and TRBJ2-7; weak D call: TRBD1 (5 bases). The length of the CDR3 is 14 residues. With 2 bases removed from V and 0 bases from J, the gap between germline ends came to 8 bases. CDR1 and CDR2 from the germline V gene are SGHTA and FQGNSA. The CDR3 nucleotides read TGTGCCAGCAGCTTACTCGACAGCTCCTACGAGCAGTACTTC. It yields the protein CASSLLDSSYEQYF.

The chain uses TRBV6-2 or TRBV6-3 and TRBJ2-7; 7 positions agree with TRBD1. The CDR3 has 15 residues. Per the germline V gene, CDR1 is MNHEY and CDR2 is SVGEGT. The ends lost 2 bases at V and 5 bases at J; junction bases unmatched: 9. For the CDR3, the DNA is TGTGCCAGCAGTTACGGGACCAGGGGGACCGACGAGCAGTACTTC. Residues: CASSYGTRGTDEQYF.

This clonotype was observed a single time. V and J are TRBV24-1 and TRBJ2-1; TRBD2 might be the D (6 bases). Germline lookup yields CDR1 KGHDR and CDR2 SFDVKD. The CDR3 has 13 amino acids. The V end was cut by 0 bases, the J end by 10 bases, with 9 bases between. Here the CDR3 reads CATSDLSGEEQFF. The CDR3 DNA reads as TGTGCCACCAGTGATTTGTCGGGGGAAGAGCAGTTCTTC.

The J gene is TRBJ1-5, the V gene TRBV25-1, with D possibly matching TRBD1 (6 bases). This CDR3 spans 13 amino acids. The V end was cut by 5 bases, the J end by 9 bases, with 14 bases between. Germline values: CDR1 MGHDK, CDR2 SYGVNS. Here the CDR3 reads CASSSEQGWPQHF. CDR3 sequence (DNA): TGTGCCAGCAGTAGTGAACAGGGTTGGCCCCAGCATTTT.

This sequence joins TRBV12-3 or TRBV12-4 and TRBJ1-4; D is uncertain. CDR3 length: 14 amino acids. V lost 5 bases and J lost 0, with 7 bases in between. The chain's CDR3 is CASSLYTTNEKLFF. In nucleotides, the CDR3 is TGTGCCAGCAGTCTTTATACAACTAATGAAAAACTGTTTTTT.